This T cell receptor (beta chain) was obtained from a study of cytomegalovirus exposure and HLA in healthy donors. This CDR3 has 11 residues. Germline V gene lookup returns CDR1 GTSNPN and CDR2 SVGIG (reference sequence). V lost 4 bases and J lost 4, with 5 bases in between. Produced via immunoSEQ multiplex PCR; TCRdb's table is partial and in-frame only. Of some 74,000 clones listed, roughly 93% are singletons. This receptor was taken from a woman in her twenties or thirties in good health and CMV-seronegative. The chain is built from TRBV30 and TRBJ1-3, with D possibly TRBD1 on 5 matching bases. The specimen was PBMCs. The CDR3 reads CAWTGGNTIYF. The CDR3 DNA sequence: TGTGCCTGGACAGGGGGAAACACCATATATTTT.